This TCR beta chain was documented in a study of cytomegalovirus exposure and HLA in healthy donors. A word on this clone: The antigen is undetermined.

Study results and limitations: In an earlier analysis, most TCR beta V segments were productive about 87% or about 30% of the time. As a later analysis showed, several of the most significant clusters appeared to be linked to common viral pathogens. Beyond CMV serostatus, there was no information to go on about immune exposure. Later work found most CMV-associated TCR beta chains apparently HLA-restricted.

Germline V CDR1 and CDR2: MRHNA, SNTAGT. Trimming left V 6 bases short and J 1 base short, with 9 bases between. CDR3 length equals 14 residues. Primers: 60 Vbeta forward and 13 Jbeta reverse. The method was immunoSEQ multiplex PCR; TCRdb's version includes in-frame clones alone and lacks a portion of them. The clone table shows approximately 79,000 clones, with the ten largest holding 0.83%. This chain connects TRBV6-4 to TRBJ2-2; possible D gene TRBD1, 6 bases. The receptor was isolated from a boy aged 5 to 17 in good health and CMV-seronegative. The specimen was PBMCs. The CDR3 DNA is TGTGCCAGCAGATTGGACAGGAACACCGGGGAGCTGTTTTTT. Translating it yields CASRLDRNTGELFF.